The rows below give T cell receptor beta chains drawn from one sample of a study of graft-versus-host responses after intestinal transplantation. Method: immunoSEQ multiplex PCR; TCRdb's copy keeps in-frame clones and lacks some. The sample yields approximately 120,000 clones, more than 80% seen once. These receptors lack a known antigen. Specimen: unstimulated CD4+ T cells sorted from spleen or lymph node cells, collected before intestinal transplant. The receptors here all came from a human donor who received an intestinal transplant. The CDR3 runs from the conserved cysteine through the conserved F or W. A D gene is named only where the DNA matches it firmly. Clone size, where shown, is once, few, many, or a class for clones that have expanded.

V gene	D gene	J gene	clone size	CDR3 DNA	CDR3 protein
TRBV5-6	TRBD2	TRBJ2-7	.	TGTGCCAGCAGCTGGGGTAGCGGGGACTACGAGCAGTACTTC	CASSWGSGDYEQYF
TRBV7-9	TRBD2	TRBJ2-7	.	TGTGCCAGCAGCCAGACTAGCGGGGGAGTATACGAGCAGTACTTC	CASSQTSGGVYEQYF
TRBV30	TRBD2	TRBJ2-3	.	TGTGCCTGGACGCTAGCGGGCACAGATACGCAGTATTTT	CAWTLAGTDTQYF
TRBV6-5	.	TRBJ1-2	.	TGTGCCAGCACCGCCGCAACCGTCTCTGGCTACACCTTC	CASTAATVSGYTF
TRBV2	.	TRBJ2-1	.	TGTGCCAGCAGTAACCCGACAGGTATTGTTGAGCAGTTCTTC	CASSNPTGIVEQFF
TRBV7-9	.	TRBJ2-7	.	TGTGCCAGCAGCTTAGGCAGGGCCTTCCCCTACGAGCAGTACTTC	CASSLGRAFPYEQYF
TRBV6-1	TRBD2	TRBJ2-5	.	TGTGCCAGCAGTGTAGCGGGGCAAGAGACCCAGTACTTC	CASSVAGQETQYF
TRBV25-1	.	TRBJ1-1	.	TGTGCCAGCAGTGAATTTGGGCAGCCGAACACTGAAGCTTTCTTT	CASSEFGQPNTEAFF
TRBV10-3	.	TRBJ2-1	.	TGTGCCATCACAGCAGGCCTAAACCCCAATGAGCAGTTCTTC	CAITAGLNPNEQFF
TRBV5-1	.	TRBJ1-4	.	TGCGCCAGCAGCACCACAGGGAACGAAAAACTGTTTTTT	CASSTTGNEKLFF
TRBV4-1	.	TRBJ1-1	.	TGCGCCAGCAGCCGACCGACAGGGAACACTGAAGCTTTCTTT	CASSRPTGNTEAFF
TRBV29-1	TRBD1	TRBJ2-7	.	TGCAGCGTCGCGGACAGGGCCACCTACGAGCAGTACTTC	CSVADRATYEQYF
TRBV6-5	.	TRBJ1-1	once	TGTGCCAGCAGTTACTCGAGCCTATCTGAAGCTTTCTTT	CASSYSSLSEAFF
TRBV28	.	TRBJ1-4	.	TGTGCCAGCAGTTTACAGACAGGTGCCCGAACCTTT	CASSLQTGARTF
TRBV7-2	.	TRBJ1-2	.	TGTGCCAGCAGCTTAGGACAGAGCTATGGCTACACCTTC	CASSLGQSYGYTF
TRBV2	.	TRBJ2-7	.	TGTGCCAGCAGTGACCTTGCCTACGAGCAGTACTTC	CASSDLAYEQYF
TRBV5-1	.	TRBJ2-4	.	TGCGCCAGCAGTCCGGGACGGACGGTTCAGTACTTC	CASSPGRTVQYF
TRBV2	.	TRBJ1-2	.	TGTGCCAGCAAATTCAGCGGACCGAACTATGGCTACACCTTC	CASKFSGPNYGYTF
TRBV6-5	.	TRBJ2-3	once	TGTGCCAGCAGAACCAGGGTTACAGATACGCAGTATTTT	CASRTRVTDTQYF
TRBV27	.	TRBJ1-2	.	TGTGCCAGCAGCCTACGGAACCTTCCGGGACTCCACTATGGCTACACCTTC	CASSLRNLPGLHYGYTF
TRBV6-6	.	TRBJ2-2	.	TGTGCCAGCTCCGGGGGTGACACCGGGGAGCTGTTTTTT	CASSGGDTGELFF
TRBV5-1	.	TRBJ1-1	.	TGCGCCAGCAGCTTAGTGAACACTGAAGCTTTCTTT	CASSLVNTEAFF
TRBV9	TRBD1	TRBJ1-4	.	TGTGCCAGCAGCGTGGGAGGACAGGGGACTGAAAAACTGTTTTTT	CASSVGGQGTEKLFF
TRBV5-1	TRBD1	TRBJ1-1	.	TGCGCCAGCAGCTTGAGGGGGCCAACTGAAGCTTTCTTT	CASSLRGPTEAFF
TRBV9	.	TRBJ2-1	.	TGTGCCAGCAGCGTAGGTCCCCTAGGCGATGAGCAGTTCTTC	CASSVGPLGDEQFF
TRBV9	.	TRBJ2-5	.	TGTGCCAGCAGCGGGGACTCAAAAGAGACCCAGTACTTC	CASSGDSKETQYF
TRBV6-6	TRBD2	TRBJ2-7	once	TGTGCCAGCAGTTATAGCGGGGGGACGTACGAGCAGTACTTC	CASSYSGGTYEQYF
TRBV18	.	TRBJ1-6	.	TGTGCCAGCTCACCTCCCTCCGGCCGCGTTGGGGGACCCCTCCACTTT	CASSPPSGRVGGPLHF
TRBV27	.	TRBJ1-1	.	TGTGCCAGCAGGCCCCCGGGACTTAACACTGAAGCTTTCTTT	CASRPPGLNTEAFF
TRBV5-8	.	TRBJ2-1	.	TGTGCCAGCAGGGGGAGGAGGAGCTCCTACAATGAGCAGTTCTTC	CASRGRRSSYNEQFF
TRBV5-6	.	TRBJ2-2	once	TGTGCCAGCAGGTTACATAACACCGGGGAGCTGTTTTTT	CASRLHNTGELFF
TRBV15	TRBD1	TRBJ2-7	once	TGTGCCACCAGCAGAAGACAGGGGACCGAGCAGTACTTC	CATSRRQGTEQYF
TRBV5-5	TRBD2	TRBJ2-7	.	TGTGCCAGCAGCTTGGTACCTAGCGGGGGGGCCTACGAGCAGTACTTC	CASSLVPSGGAYEQYF
TRBV5-5	.	TRBJ2-1	.	TGTGCCAGCAGCTTGTTTGGTGACACTTACAATGAGCAGTTCTTC	CASSLFGDTYNEQFF
TRBV4-1	.	TRBJ1-1	.	TGCGCCAGCAGCCCCTTGCCGGTGAACACTGAAGCTTTCTTT	CASSPLPVNTEAFF
TRBV4-3	.	TRBJ1-2	.	TGCGCCAGCAGCCGACCAACGGAGAAATATGGCTACACCTTC	CASSRPTEKYGYTF
TRBV6-5	.	TRBJ1-1	.	TGTGCCAGCAGTTACCGCAGGAGGGGGACTGAAGCTTTCTTT	CASSYRRRGTEAFF
TRBV4-1	TRBD1	TRBJ1-2	.	TGCGCCAGCAGCCCAGGCAAGGGACAGGGGGCTTGGGGCTACACCTTC	CASSPGKGQGAWGYTF
TRBV7-3	TRBD2	TRBJ2-1	.	TGTGCCAGCAGCTTAGGAGCTAGCGGGAGCAATGAGCAGTTCTTC	CASSLGASGSNEQFF